The rows below give T cell receptor beta chains drawn from one sample of a study of blood T cell repertoires in COVID-19. Only in-frame clones appear in the TCRdb table, and some are missing; sequencing was by immunoSEQ multiplex PCR. The sample shows about 86,000 clones, around 80% of them seen only once. Sequenced: peripheral blood. All receptors derive from a man in his 70s with acute or convalescent COVID-19. CDR3s include the opening cysteine and the closing phenylalanine or tryptophan. D genes are given only for firm matches. Clone size is shown for a subset of rows, as once, few, many or a class of expanded clone.

d_call clone_size j_call v_call cdr3_aa cdr3_nt
. . TRBJ2-7 TRBV28 CASSRGDIYEQYF TGTGCCAGCAGTCGAGGGGACATCTACGAGCAGTACTTC
. few TRBJ2-7 TRBV28 CASSLAGSYEQYF TGTGCCAGCAGTTTAGCAGGTAGCTACGAGCAGTACTTC
. . TRBJ2-2 TRBV18 CASSRGLNTGELFF TGTGCCAGCTCACGGGGCCTGAACACCGGGGAGCTGTTTTTT
TRBD2 once TRBJ2-7 TRBV12-3/TRBV12-4 CASSEGLTYEQYF TGTGCCAGCAGCGAGGGACTAACCTACGAGCAGTACTTC
. . TRBJ1-2 TRBV4-1 CASSQDGGAPYGYTF TGCGCCAGCAGCCAAGATGGAGGGGCTCCGTATGGCTACACCTTC
. . TRBJ2-5 TRBV3-1/TRBV3-2 CASSRKTRALEAQYF TGTGCCAGCAGCCGCAAGACTCGAGCGTTAGAGGCCCAGTACTTC
. . TRBJ1-6 TRBV5-4 CASSLVRGGSPLHF TGTGCCAGCAGCTTGGTAAGGGGAGGGTCACCCCTCCACTTT
TRBD1 . TRBJ1-2 TRBV7-9 CASSLALQGVESGYTF TGTGCCAGCAGCTTAGCCCTACAGGGGGTGGAAAGTGGCTACACCTTC
TRBD1 once TRBJ1-3 TRBV7-9 CASRETGGAGGNTIYF TGTGCCAGCAGGGAGACAGGGGGCGCAGGTGGAAACACCATATATTTT
TRBD1 . TRBJ2-6 TRBV28 CATKRDRVSGANVLTF TGTGCCACCAAAAGGGACAGAGTCTCTGGGGCCAACGTCCTGACTTTC
. few TRBJ1-5 TRBV30 CAWSGRGQPQHF TGTGCCTGGAGTGGCCGGGGTCAGCCCCAGCATTTT
. . TRBJ1-4 TRBV15 CATSSVQGFTTNEKLFF TGTGCCACCAGCAGTGTCCAGGGGTTTACAACTAATGAAAAACTGTTTTTT
TRBD1 few TRBJ1-1 TRBV11-2 CASSPQQGFGEAFF TGTGCCAGCAGCCCCCAACAGGGGTTCGGTGAAGCTTTCTTT
TRBD1 . TRBJ1-6 TRBV5-6 CASSSGQVNSPLHF TGTGCCAGCAGCTCCGGACAGGTGAATTCACCCCTCCACTTT
. once TRBJ2-7 TRBV18 CASSPGIRGENEQYF TGTGCCAGCTCACCGGGAATCAGGGGGGAAAACGAGCAGTACTTC
TRBD2 . TRBJ2-5 TRBV9 CASSGALAGEDLYGETQYF TGTGCCAGCAGCGGGGCCTTAGCGGGGGAGGACCTCTATGGAGAGACCCAGTACTTC
. few TRBJ1-2 TRBV2 CASSEARDFLGYTF TGTGCCAGCAGTGAAGCGCGTGATTTTCTGGGCTACACCTTC
. . TRBJ1-4 TRBV29-1 CSVGEGAAYGEKLFF TGCAGCGTTGGAGAAGGGGCGGCCTATGGTGAAAAACTGTTTTTT
TRBD2 . TRBJ2-3 TRBV11-3 CASSAGLAGGNTDTQYF TGTGCCAGCAGCGCCGGACTAGCGGGGGGTAACACAGATACGCAGTATTTT
. few TRBJ1-1 TRBV5-6 CASSLQDRFEAFF TGTGCCAGCAGCTTGCAGGACAGATTTGAAGCTTTCTTT
. . TRBJ2-2 TRBV2 CASSPRTVTGELFF TGTGCCAGCAGCCCAAGGACAGTCACCGGGGAGCTGTTTTTT
. . TRBJ1-5 TRBV6-5 CASRTVNNQPQHF TGTGCCAGCAGGACAGTGAACAATCAGCCCCAGCATTTT
TRBD1 . TRBJ2-7 TRBV11-2 CASRGQGASYEQYF TGTGCCAGCAGAGGACAGGGTGCCTCCTACGAGCAGTACTTC
. . TRBJ1-1 TRBV19 CASSPTGLVNTEAFF TGTGCCAGTAGTCCAACAGGGTTGGTGAACACTGAAGCTTTCTTT
TRBD1 . TRBJ2-2 TRBV11-1 CASSLYRGAGELFF TGTGCCAGCAGCCTCTACAGGGGGGCCGGGGAGCTGTTTTTT
. once TRBJ1-2 TRBV15 CATSRDQGRDGYTF TGTGCCACCAGCAGAGATCAGGGGAGGGATGGCTACACCTTC
TRBD1 . TRBJ2-7 TRBV28 CASRGGTGRGYEQYF TGTGCCAGCAGAGGAGGGACAGGGCGAGGATACGAGCAGTACTTC
TRBD1 . TRBJ1-1 TRBV5-1 CASSSTGGTDEAFF TGCGCCAGCAGCTCGACAGGGGGAACGGATGAAGCTTTCTTT
. once TRBJ1-6 TRBV19 CASSIERSYNSPLHF TGTGCCAGTAGTATAGAGAGGAGCTATAATTCACCCCTCCACTTT
. few TRBJ2-5 TRBV7-2 CASSRGRTQYF TGTGCCAGCAGTAGGGGGAGGACCCAGTACTTC
TRBD2 . TRBJ2-2 TRBV11-2 CASSLASGLAGGELFF TGTGCCAGCAGCTTAGCTTCTGGACTAGCAGGCGGGGAGCTGTTTTTT
. . TRBJ1-1 TRBV18 CASSPPRGDTEAFF TGTGCCAGCTCACCACCCAGGGGTGACACTGAAGCTTTCTTT
TRBD1 . TRBJ2-5 TRBV4-2 CASSTPGQGAETQYF TGTGCCAGCAGCACCCCGGGACAGGGGGCCGAGACCCAGTACTTC
TRBD2 . TRBJ2-1 TRBV6-5 CASSFQRGDYNEQFF TGTGCCAGCAGTTTCCAGCGGGGGGACTACAATGAGCAGTTCTTC
. . TRBJ1-4 TRBV10-2 CASSLNNEKLFF TGCGCCAGCAGCCTAAATAATGAAAAACTGTTTTTT
. once TRBJ2-2 TRBV19 CASSPQGPHTGELFF TGTGCCAGTAGCCCACAGGGCCCGCACACCGGGGAGCTGTTTTTT
. . TRBJ1-4 TRBV10-3 CAISESRDLRLFF TGTGCCATCAGTGAGTCTAGGGACTTGCGGCTGTTTTTT
. . TRBJ2-3 TRBV3-1/TRBV3-2 CASSQGVGHRSTTDTQYF TGTGCCAGCAGCCAAGGCGTTGGTCACCGAAGCACCACAGATACGCAGTATTTT
. few TRBJ1-5 TRBV7-8 CASSRDGNQPQHF TGTGCCAGCAGCCGAGACGGGAATCAGCCCCAGCATTTT
. . TRBJ1-1 TRBV28 CASNVWGVGAFF TGTGCCAGCAACGTTTGGGGCGTAGGAGCTTTCTTT
. . TRBJ2-1 TRBV18 CASSFDNEQFF TGTGCCAGCTCGTTCGACAATGAGCAGTTCTTC